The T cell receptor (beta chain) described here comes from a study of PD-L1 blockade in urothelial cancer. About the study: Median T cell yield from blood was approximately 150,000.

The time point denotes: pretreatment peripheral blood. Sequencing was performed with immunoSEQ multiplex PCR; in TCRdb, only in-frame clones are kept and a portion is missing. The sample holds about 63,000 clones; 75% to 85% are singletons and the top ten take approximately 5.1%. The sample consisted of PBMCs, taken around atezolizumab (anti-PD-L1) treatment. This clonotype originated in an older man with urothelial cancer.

CDR3 amino acids: CASSRATYEQYF. Written as DNA, the CDR3 is TGTGCCAGCAGCCGAGCCACCTACGAGCAGTACTTC. The chain uses TRBV14 and TRBJ2-7; D is undetermined. Trimming removed 4 bases at V and 2 bases at J, with 6 bases between. This CDR3 is built from 12 residues. The germline V gene encodes CDR1 SGHDN and CDR2 FVKESK. The full variable domain, its missing parts supplied by reference TRBV14 and TRBJ2-7, is EAGVTQFPSHSVIEKGQTVTLRCDPISGHDNLYWYRRVMGKEIKFLLHFVKESKQDESGMPNNRFLAERTGGTYSTLKVQPAELEDSGVYFCASSRATYEQYFGPGTRLTVT.